The rows below give T cell receptor beta chains drawn from one sample of a study of blood T cells in healthy people across ages. TCRdb passed the 5' RACE reads through MiXCR, listing each CDR3 protein once. Of some 1,000,000 distinct CDR3 sequences listed, under 30% are singletons. The sample was also linked to a second study, of T cells of mothers and their children.

Sample: blood. Every receptor here comes from a girl aged 2 to 9 in good health. Both conserved end residues are part of each CDR3. Each record gives: D gene, J gene, clone size, V gene, CDR3 DNA, CDR3 protein. D genes are given only for firm matches. The size field is filled for only some rows; it gives once, few, many or a size class.

TRBD2	TRBJ2-1	few	TRBV29-1	TGCAGCGTTGAGGCTAGCGGGAACAATGAGCAGTTCTTC	CSVEASGNNEQFF
-	TRBJ2-5	few	TRBV10-3	TGTGCCATCAGTATGACCGGGACCGCACAAGAGACCCAGTACTTC	CAISMTGTAQETQYF
TRBD2	TRBJ2-1	-	TRBV27	TGTGCCAGCAGTCCCCTAAGATCCCGACTAGCGGGAGAGGCCAATGAGCAGTTCTTC	CASSPLRSRLAGEANEQFF
TRBD1	TRBJ1-4	few	TRBV4-3	TGCGCCAGCAGCCGGACAGGGATTGATGAAAAACTGTTTTTT	CASSRTGIDEKLFF
-	TRBJ2-1	few	TRBV3-1	TGTGCCAGCATGGTGAGCGGCAGTATTGATGAGCAGTTCTTC	CASMVSGSIDEQFF
-	TRBJ2-7	few	TRBV9	TGTGCCAGCAGCGTGATAGACAGCTACTACGAGCAGTACTTC	CASSVIDSYYEQYF
TRBD1	TRBJ2-5	few	TRBV6-1	TGTGCCAGCAGCCGCGTCGGGACAGGGGGTAGGGAGACCCAGTACTTC	CASSRVGTGGRETQYF
-	TRBJ1-2	few	TRBV20-1	TGCAGTGCGGCCGAGACAGGATTTAACTATGGCTACACCTTC	CSAAETGFNYGYTF
-	TRBJ2-7	-	TRBV27	TGTGCCAGCAGTTTATCTGGGGGAAACGAGCAGTACTTC	CASSLSGGNEQYF
-	TRBJ1-5	few	TRBV7-2	TGTGCCAGCAGCTTACAGGGGTGGGAGCCCCAGCATTTT	CASSLQGWEPQHF
-	TRBJ1-2	few	TRBV28	TGTGCCGGCCGGGCAGGGAACTATGGCTACACCTTC	CAGRAGNYGYTF
TRBD1	TRBJ2-7	-	TRBV12-3/TRBV12-4	TGTGCCAGCAACAGACAGGGGGCATCCGAGCAGTACTTC	CASNRQGASEQYF
-	TRBJ2-7	few	TRBV28	TGTGCCAGCAGTTTCCGTAACTACGAGCAGTACTTC	CASSFRNYEQYF
-	TRBJ2-1	many	TRBV27	TGTGCCAGCAGTTTATGGGCCAGGTCCTACAATGAGCAGTTCTTC	CASSLWARSYNEQFF
-	TRBJ2-6	-	TRBV5-1	TGCGCCAGCAGCTGGGTCTTCTCTGGGGCCAACGTCCTGACTTTC	CASSWVFSGANVLTF
-	TRBJ1-1	few	TRBV3-1	TGTGCCAGCAGCCAAGCCCTAGGCGGAAGTGCTAACACTGAAGCTTTCTTT	CASSQALGGSANTEAFF
TRBD2	TRBJ2-5	-	TRBV7-2	TGTGCCAGCAGCTCGAGCGGGGACTACCAAGAGACCCAGTACTTC	CASSSSGDYQETQYF
-	TRBJ1-4	-	TRBV3-1	TGTGCCAGCAGCCAAGGGCCAGGGAGAAGAGGTGAAAAACTGTTTTTT	CASSQGPGRRGEKLFF
-	TRBJ2-3	-	TRBV28	TGTGCCAGCAGATTTACAGGGTTTGAAGATACGCAGTATTTT	CASRFTGFEDTQYF
-	TRBJ2-3	few	TRBV11-2	TGTGCCAGCAGCTGGCAAGGTGAGCGAGATACGCAGTATTTT	CASSWQGERDTQYF
TRBD1	TRBJ1-2	-	TRBV10-3	TGTGCCATCAGTGACAGGGGGAGGGACGGCTACACCTTC	CAISDRGRDGYTF
TRBD1	TRBJ1-4	-	TRBV20-1	TGCAGTGCTAGAAGGACAGGAATGGAGGAAAAACTGTTTTTT	CSARRTGMEEKLFF
TRBD1	TRBJ2-5	-	TRBV9	TGTGCCAGCAGCGTTCGCACAGGGGGCCCAGAGACCCAGTACTTC	CASSVRTGGPETQYF
-	TRBJ2-1	-	TRBV29-1	TGCAGCGTTGGACGGCGAATCTCCTACAATGAGCAGTTCTTC	CSVGRRISYNEQFF
-	TRBJ2-4	few	TRBV24-1	TGTGCCACAGGGCGGGTTCAGTACTTC	CATGRVQYF
TRBD1	TRBJ1-4	-	TRBV7-2	TGTGCCAGCAGCTTAGGGACAGGTCCTGGGGAGGAAAAACTGTTTTTT	CASSLGTGPGEEKLFF
-	TRBJ1-2	-	TRBV20-1	TGCAGTGCTAGAGATACCCAGGGCTATGGCTACACCTTC	CSARDTQGYGYTF
-	TRBJ1-4	-	TRBV25-1	TGTGCCAGCAGTTTCGGAATTCCCTCTAATGAAAAACTGTTTTTT	CASSFGIPSNEKLFF